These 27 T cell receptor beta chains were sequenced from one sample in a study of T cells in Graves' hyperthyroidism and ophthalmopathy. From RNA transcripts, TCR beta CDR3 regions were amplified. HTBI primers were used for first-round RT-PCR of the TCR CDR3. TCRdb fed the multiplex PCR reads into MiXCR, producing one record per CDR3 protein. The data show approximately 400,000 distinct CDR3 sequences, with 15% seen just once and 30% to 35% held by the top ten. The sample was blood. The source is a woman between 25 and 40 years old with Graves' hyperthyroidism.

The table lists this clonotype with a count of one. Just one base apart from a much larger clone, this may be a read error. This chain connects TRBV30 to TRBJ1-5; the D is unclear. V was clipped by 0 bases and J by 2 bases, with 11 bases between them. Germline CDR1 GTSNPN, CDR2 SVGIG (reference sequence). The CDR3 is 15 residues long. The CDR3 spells CAWSVGGYGNQPQHF. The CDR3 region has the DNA TGTGCCTGGAGTGTAGGTGGTTATGGCAATCAGCCCCAGCATTTT.

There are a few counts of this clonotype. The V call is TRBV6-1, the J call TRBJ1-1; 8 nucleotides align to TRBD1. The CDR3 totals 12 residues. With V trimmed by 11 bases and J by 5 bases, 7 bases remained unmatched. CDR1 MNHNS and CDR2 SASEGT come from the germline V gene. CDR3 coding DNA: TGTGCCGGTGACAGGGGTGGAACTGAAGCTTTCTTT. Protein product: CAGDRGGTEAFF.

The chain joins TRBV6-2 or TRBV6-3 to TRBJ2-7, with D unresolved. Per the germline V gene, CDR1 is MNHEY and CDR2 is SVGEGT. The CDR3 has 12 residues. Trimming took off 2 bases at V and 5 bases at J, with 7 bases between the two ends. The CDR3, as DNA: TGTGCCAGCAGTTACATTGGCCACGAGCAGTACTTC. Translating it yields CASSYIGHEQYF.

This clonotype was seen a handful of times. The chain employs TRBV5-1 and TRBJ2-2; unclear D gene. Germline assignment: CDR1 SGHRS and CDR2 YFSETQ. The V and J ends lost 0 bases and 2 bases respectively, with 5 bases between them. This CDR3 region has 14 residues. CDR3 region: CASSLGDNTGELFF. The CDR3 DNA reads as TGCGCCAGCAGCTTGGGGGATAACACCGGGGAGCTGTTTTTT.

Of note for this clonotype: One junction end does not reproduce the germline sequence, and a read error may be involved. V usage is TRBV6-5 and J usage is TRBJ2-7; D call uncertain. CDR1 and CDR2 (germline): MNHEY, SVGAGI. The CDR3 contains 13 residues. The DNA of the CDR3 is TGTGCCAGCAGTTACGAGAGCTCCTACGAGCAGTGCTTC. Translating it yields CASSYESSYEQCF.

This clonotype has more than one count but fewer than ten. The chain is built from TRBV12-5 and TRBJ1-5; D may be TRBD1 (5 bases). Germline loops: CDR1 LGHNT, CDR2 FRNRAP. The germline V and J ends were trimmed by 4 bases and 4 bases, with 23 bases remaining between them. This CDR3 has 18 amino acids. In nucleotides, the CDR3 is TGTGCTAGTGGTTCGAATGTTCAGACAGTCACGGGTAATCAGCCCCAGCATTTT. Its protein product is CASGSNVQTVTGNQPQHF. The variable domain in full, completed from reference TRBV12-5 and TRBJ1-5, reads DARVTQTPRHKVTEMGQEVTMRCQPILGHNTVFWYRQTMMQGLELLAYFRNRAPLDDSGMPKDRFSAEMPDATLATLKIQPSEPRDSAVYFCASGSNVQTVTGNQPQHFGDGTRLSIL.

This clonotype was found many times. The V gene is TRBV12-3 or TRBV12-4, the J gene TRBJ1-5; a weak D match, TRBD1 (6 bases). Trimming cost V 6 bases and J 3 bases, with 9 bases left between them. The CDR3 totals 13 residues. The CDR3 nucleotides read TGTGCCAGCAGGGGGGGCGTCAATCAGCCCCAGCATTTT. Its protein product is CASRGGVNQPQHF.

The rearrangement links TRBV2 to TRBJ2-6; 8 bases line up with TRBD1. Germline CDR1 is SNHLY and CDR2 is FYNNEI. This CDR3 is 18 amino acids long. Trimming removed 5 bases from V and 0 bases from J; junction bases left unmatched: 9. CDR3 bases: TGTGCCAGCAGTCCGCAGGACAGGGCTTGCTCTGGGGCCAACGTCCTGACTTTC. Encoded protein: CASSPQDRACSGANVLTF.

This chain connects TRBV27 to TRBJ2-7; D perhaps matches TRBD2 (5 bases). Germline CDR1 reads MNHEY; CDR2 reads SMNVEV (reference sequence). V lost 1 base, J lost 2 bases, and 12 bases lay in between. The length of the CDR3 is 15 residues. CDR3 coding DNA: TGTGCCAGCAGTTTATTCGCGTCCGGGGCCTACGAGCAGTACTTC. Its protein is CASSLFASGAYEQYF.

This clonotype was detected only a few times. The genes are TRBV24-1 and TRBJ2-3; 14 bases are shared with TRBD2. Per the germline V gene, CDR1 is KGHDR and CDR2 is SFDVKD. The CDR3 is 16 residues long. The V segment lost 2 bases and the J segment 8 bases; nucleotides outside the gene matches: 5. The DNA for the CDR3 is TGTGCCACCAGTGATTCCGGGACTAGCGGGAGTGGTACGCAGTATTTT. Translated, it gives CATSDSGTSGSGTQYF.

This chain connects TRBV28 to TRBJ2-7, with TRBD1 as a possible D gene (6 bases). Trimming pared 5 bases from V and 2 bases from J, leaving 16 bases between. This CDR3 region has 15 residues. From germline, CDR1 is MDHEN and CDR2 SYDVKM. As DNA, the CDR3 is TGTGCCAGCAGTGAGCACAGGGTCGCTGCCTACGAGCAGTACTTC. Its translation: CASSEHRVAAYEQYF.

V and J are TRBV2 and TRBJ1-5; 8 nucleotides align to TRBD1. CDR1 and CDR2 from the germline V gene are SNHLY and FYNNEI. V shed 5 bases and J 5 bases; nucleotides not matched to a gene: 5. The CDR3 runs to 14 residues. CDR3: CASSQQGVDQPQHF. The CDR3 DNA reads TGTGCCAGCAGTCAACAGGGGGTCGATCAGCCCCAGCATTTT.

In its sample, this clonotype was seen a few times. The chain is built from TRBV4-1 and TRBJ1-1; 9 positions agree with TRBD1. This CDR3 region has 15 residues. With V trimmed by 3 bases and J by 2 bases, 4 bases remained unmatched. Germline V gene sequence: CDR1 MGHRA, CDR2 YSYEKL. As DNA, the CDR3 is TGCGCCAGCAGCCAGCCGGGACAGGGAAACACTGAAGCTTTCTTT. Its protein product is CASSQPGQGNTEAFF.

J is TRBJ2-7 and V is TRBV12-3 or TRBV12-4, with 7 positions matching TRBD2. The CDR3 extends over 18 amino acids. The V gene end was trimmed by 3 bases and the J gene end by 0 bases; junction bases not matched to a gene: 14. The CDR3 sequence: CASSFGQGGTASSYEQYF. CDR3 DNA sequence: TGTGCCAGCAGTTTTGGCCAGGGAGGGACTGCAAGCTCCTACGAGCAGTACTTC.

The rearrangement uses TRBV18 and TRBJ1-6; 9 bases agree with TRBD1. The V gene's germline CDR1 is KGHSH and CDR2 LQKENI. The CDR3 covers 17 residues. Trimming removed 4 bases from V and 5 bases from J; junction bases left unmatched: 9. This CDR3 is CASSLTARTGDNSPLHF. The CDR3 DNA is TGTGCCAGCTCACTGACGGCTCGGACAGGGGATAATTCACCCCTCCACTTT.

This CDR3 is CASSRSAGPYEQYF. The CDR3 bases are TGTGCCAGCAGCCGGTCAGCCGGCCCCTACGAGCAGTACTTC. The V gene is TRBV6-1, the J gene TRBJ2-7, with D hard to call. The CDR3 runs 14 residues. Germline lookup yields CDR1 MNHNS and CDR2 SASEGT. V lost 6 bases to trimming and J lost 2 bases, with 14 bases between them.

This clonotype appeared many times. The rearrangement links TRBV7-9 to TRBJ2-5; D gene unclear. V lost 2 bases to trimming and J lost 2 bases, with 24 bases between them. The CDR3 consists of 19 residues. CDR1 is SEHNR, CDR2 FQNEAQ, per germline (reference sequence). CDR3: CASSLHLALSTIRQETQYF. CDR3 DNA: TGTGCCAGCAGCTTACATTTAGCACTATCAACTATCAGACAAGAGACCCAGTACTTC.

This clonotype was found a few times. The CDR3 bases are TGCAGTGCTAGAAACCTTCCGGGCAGGGGTAGCAATCAGCCCCAGCATTTT. It specifies CSARNLPGRGSNQPQHF. This sequence joins TRBV20-1 and TRBJ1-5; TRBD1 might be the D (6 bases). Deletions cut 2 bases from V and 0 bases from J, with 17 bases between. The CDR3 extends over 17 amino acids. Per germline, CDR1 DFQATT and CDR2 SNEGSKA (reference sequence).

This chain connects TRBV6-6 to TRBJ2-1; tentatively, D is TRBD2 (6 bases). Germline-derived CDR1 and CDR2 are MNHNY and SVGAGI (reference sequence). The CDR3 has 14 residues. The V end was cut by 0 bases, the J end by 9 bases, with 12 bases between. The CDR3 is CASSYSWDSGEQFF. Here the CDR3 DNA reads TGTGCCAGCAGTTACTCCTGGGACTCCGGTGAGCAGTTCTTC.

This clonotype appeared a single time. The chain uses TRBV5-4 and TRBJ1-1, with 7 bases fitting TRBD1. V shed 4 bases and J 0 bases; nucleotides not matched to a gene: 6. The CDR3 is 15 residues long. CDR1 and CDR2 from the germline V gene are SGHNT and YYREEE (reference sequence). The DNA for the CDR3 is TGTGCCAGCAGCCAAGGGACAGCCGTGAACACTGAAGCTTTCTTT. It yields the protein CASSQGTAVNTEAFF.

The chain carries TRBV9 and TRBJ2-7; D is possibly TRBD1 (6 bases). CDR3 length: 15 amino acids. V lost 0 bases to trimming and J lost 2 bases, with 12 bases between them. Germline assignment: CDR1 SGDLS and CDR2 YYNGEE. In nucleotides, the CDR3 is TGTGCCAGCAGCGTAGCCCAGGGGATGACCTACGAGCAGTACTTC. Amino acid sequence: CASSVAQGMTYEQYF.

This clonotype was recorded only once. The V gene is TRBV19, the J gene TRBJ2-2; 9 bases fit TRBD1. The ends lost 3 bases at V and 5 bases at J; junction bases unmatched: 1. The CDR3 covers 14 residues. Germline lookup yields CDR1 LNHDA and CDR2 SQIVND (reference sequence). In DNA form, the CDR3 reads TGTGCCAGTAGTATCGGACAGGGGACCGGGGAGCTGTTTTTT. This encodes CASSIGQGTGELFF.

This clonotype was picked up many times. CDR3 protein: CASSVAGTKNEQFF. CDR3 coding DNA: TGTGCCAGCAGTGTCGCCGGGACTAAGAATGAGCAGTTCTTC. The chain uses TRBV2 and TRBJ2-1; 7 positions match TRBD2. Trimming cost V 4 bases and J 7 bases; bases outside gene matches: 7. Germline CDR1 reads SNHLY; CDR2 reads FYNNEI. This CDR3 comprises 14 residues. The whole variable domain, remainder taken from reference TRBV2 and TRBJ2-1, is EPEVTQTPSHQVTQMGQEVILRCVPISNHLYFYWYRQILGQKVEFLVSFYNNEISEKSEIFDDQFSVERPDGSNFTLKIRSTKLEDSAMYFCASSVAGTKNEQFFGPGTRLTVL.

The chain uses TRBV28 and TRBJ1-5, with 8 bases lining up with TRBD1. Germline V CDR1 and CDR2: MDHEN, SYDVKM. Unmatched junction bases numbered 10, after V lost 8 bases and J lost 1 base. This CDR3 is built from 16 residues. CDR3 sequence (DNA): TGTGCCAGCGCGACAGGGGAGGCGACAAGCAATCAGCCCCAGCATTTT. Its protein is CASATGEATSNQPQHF.

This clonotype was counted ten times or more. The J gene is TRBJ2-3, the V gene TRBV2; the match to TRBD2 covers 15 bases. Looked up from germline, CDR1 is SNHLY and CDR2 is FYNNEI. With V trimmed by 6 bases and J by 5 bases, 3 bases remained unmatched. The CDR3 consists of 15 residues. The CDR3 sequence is CASSGTSGRQDTQYF. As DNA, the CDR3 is TGTGCCAGCAGCGGGACTAGCGGGAGGCAAGATACGCAGTATTTT.

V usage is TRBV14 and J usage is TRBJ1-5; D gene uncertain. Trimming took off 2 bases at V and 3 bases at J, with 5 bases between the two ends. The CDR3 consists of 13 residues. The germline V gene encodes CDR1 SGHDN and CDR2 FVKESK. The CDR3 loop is CASSQTYNQPQHF. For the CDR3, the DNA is TGTGCCAGCAGCCAAACCTACAATCAGCCCCAGCATTTT.

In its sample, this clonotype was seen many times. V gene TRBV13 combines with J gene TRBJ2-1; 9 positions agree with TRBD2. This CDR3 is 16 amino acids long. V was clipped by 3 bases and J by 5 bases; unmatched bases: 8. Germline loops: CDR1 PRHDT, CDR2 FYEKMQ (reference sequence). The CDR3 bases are TGTGCCAGCAGCTTCAGGAGACTAGCGGACCACAATGAGCAGTTCTTC. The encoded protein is CASSFRRLADHNEQFF.